The sequence of this T cell receptor (beta chain) was determined in a study of blood T cells in healthy people across ages. Broader study findings: Long-lived donors exceeded aged donors in naive CD4+ cells and diversity. Strong correlation linked observed beta diversity and percent naive T cells.

A few counts support this clonotype. Its antigen is as yet unknown. The CDR3 is made up of 15 amino acids. CDR1 DFQATT and CDR2 SNEGSKA come from the germline V gene (reference sequence). V was shortened by 4 bases and J by 0 bases, with 13 bases between the two germline ends. For the second PCR, which ran for about 7 to 11 cycles, a sample-barcoded 5' primer and a J-beta primer mix were used. TCRdb reprocessed the 5' RACE reads with MiXCR, giving one entry per CDR3 protein. There are 720,000 or so distinct CDR3 sequences in the sample; around 43% occur only once, and 30% lies in the top ten. The sample comprised blood. The TCR was taken from an elderly man in good health. V gene TRBV20-1 combines with J gene TRBJ1-5; TRBD1 is a possible D gene (6 bases). In DNA, the CDR3 is TGCAGTGCTAAGGGACAACAGAATAGCAATCAGCCCCAGCATTTT. It yields the protein CSAKGQQNSNQPQHF.